One and the same sample provided the 10 T cell receptor beta chains below, sequenced in a study of CD8 T cells in ankylosing spondylitis. General observations from the study: A motif of 7 to 9 highly homologous TCR beta variants was seen as apparently characteristic of ankylosing spondylitis blood.

No cognate antigen is known for these TCRs. TCRdb re-derived calls from the 5' RACE reads in MiXCR, one entry per CDR3 protein. The sample gives fewer than 550,000 distinct CDR3 sequences, over 4% of which show up once; roughly 3.2% is in the top ten. The sample was blood, either unsorted or a sorted T cell fraction (not recorded which). Receptors originate from a male donor with ankylosing spondylitis.

The chain employs TRBV11-2 and TRBJ2-5; no firm D call. Germline loops: CDR1 SGHAT, CDR2 FQNNGV. Between the trimmed V and J ends, which lost 1 base and 1 base, there was a span of 7 bases. This CDR3 comprises 14 residues. CDR3 DNA: TGTGCCAGCAGCTTAGTGGAATCCCAAGAGACCCAGTACTTC. It is translated as CASSLVESQETQYF.

V gene TRBV5-1 combines with J gene TRBJ2-6; possible D gene TRBD1, 5 bases. The CDR3 loop spans 15 amino acids. Trimming cost V 0 bases and J 4 bases, with 8 bases left between them. Germline CDR1 is SGHRS and CDR2 is YFSETQ. The CDR3 DNA follows: TGCGCCAGCAGCTTGGAGGGGTCAGGGGCCAACGTCCTGACTTTC. This encodes CASSLEGSGANVLTF.

In its sample, this clonotype was seen many times. This chain links TRBV4-1 with TRBJ2-5, with TRBD2 matching 8 bases. V dropped 2 bases and J dropped 4; count of bases not matched to a gene: 15. The V gene's germline CDR1 is MGHRA and CDR2 YSYEKL. This CDR3 region has 18 residues. The CDR3 DNA reads TGCGCCAGCAGCCAAACCCCCTTCCCGGGAGGGACTCGAGAGACCCAGTACTTC. Its protein is CASSQTPFPGGTRETQYF.

V usage is TRBV7-9 and J usage is TRBJ2-3, with 12 bases identical to TRBD2. The CDR3 covers 17 residues. Germline CDR1 is SEHNR and CDR2 is FQNEAQ (reference sequence). After removal of 5 bases from V and 2 bases from J, the junction contained 8 bases not matched to a gene. The DNA for the CDR3 is TGTGCCAGCAGCCCTAGCGGGAGGGCCCCCCACACAGATACGCAGTATTTT. It codes for CASSPSGRAPHTDTQYF.

This clonotype was counted only a few times. The CDR3 bases are TGTGCCGCTCGCCCGACAGGACAGCGGATCCATGAGCAGTTCTTC. This gives the protein CAARPTGQRIHEQFF. This rearrangement joins TRBV10-3 to TRBJ2-1; D is perhaps TRBD1 (6 bases). The CDR3 length is 15 residues. The V end was cut by 11 bases, the J end by 8 bases, with 25 bases between. The germline CDR1 and CDR2 sequences are ENHRY and SYGVKD.

This clonotype was picked up many times. The CDR3 region has the DNA TGTGCCAGCAGTTTGGTGGACAGCCTTGGCTACACCTTC. Protein product: CASSLVDSLGYTF. The genes are TRBV12-3 or TRBV12-4 and TRBJ1-2, with D perhaps matching TRBD1 (6 bases). The CDR3 extends over 13 amino acids. V dropped 3 bases and J dropped 7 bases, with 12 bases sitting between them.

The V gene is TRBV11-3, the J gene TRBJ2-1; D possibly corresponds to TRBD2 (5 bases). Trimming shortened V by 5 bases and J by 2 bases, and 16 bases separated the two germline ends. The length of the CDR3 is 16 residues. The germline CDR1 and CDR2 sequences are SGHNT and YENEEA. The CDR3 DNA follows: TGTGCCAGCAGCAAAGCGGTGGACTTAACCTACAATGAGCAGTTCTTC. As protein: CASSKAVDLTYNEQFF.

The chain joins TRBV7-2 to TRBJ2-1; D unresolved. V was clipped by 1 base and J by 2 bases, with 9 bases between them. This CDR3 comprises 15 residues. Per the germline V gene, CDR1 is SGHTA and CDR2 is FQGNSA. CDR3 residues: CASSLGAPTYNEQFF. CDR3 in DNA: TGTGCCAGCAGCTTAGGGGCGCCTACCTACAATGAGCAGTTCTTC.

In its sample, this clonotype was seen many times. V usage is TRBV6-5 and J usage is TRBJ1-2, with D hard to call. Trimming stripped 6 bases from V and 0 bases from J, with 5 bases between. Germline CDR1 MNHEY, CDR2 SVGAGI. This CDR3 comprises 12 residues. CDR3 sequence (DNA): TGTGCCAGCAGGAGAGCTAACTATGGCTACACCTTC. It encodes CASRRANYGYTF.

This clonotype was seen repeatedly, ten times or more. This chain uses TRBV20-1 with TRBJ2-1; D not certain. Trimming shortened V by 6 bases and J by 10 bases, and 19 bases separated the two germline ends. Germline V lookup: CDR1 DFQATT, CDR2 SNEGSKA (reference sequence). The CDR3 sequence is 13 residues long. DNA for the CDR3: TGCAGTGCGGCCTTTCACGTGCGTAGGGAGCAGTTCTTC. It yields the protein CSAAFHVRREQFF.